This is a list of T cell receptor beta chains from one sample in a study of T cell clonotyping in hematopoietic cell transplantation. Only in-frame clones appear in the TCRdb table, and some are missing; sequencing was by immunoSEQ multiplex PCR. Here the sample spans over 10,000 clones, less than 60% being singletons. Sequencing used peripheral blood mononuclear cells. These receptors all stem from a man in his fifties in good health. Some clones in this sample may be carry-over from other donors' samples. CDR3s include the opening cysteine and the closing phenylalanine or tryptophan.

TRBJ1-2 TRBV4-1 CASSHQGRNYGYTF
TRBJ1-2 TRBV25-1 CASSDGTLVGYTF
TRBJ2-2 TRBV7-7 CASSLGTPGDGELFF
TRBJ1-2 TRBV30 CAWSWGQRDYGYTF
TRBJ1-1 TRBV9 CASTEAFF
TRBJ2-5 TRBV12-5 CASGGGQGETQYF
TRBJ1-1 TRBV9 CASSGALRTEAFF
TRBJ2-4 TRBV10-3 CAISESGGVGAKNIQYF
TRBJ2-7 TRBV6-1 CASSESGYLSYEQYF
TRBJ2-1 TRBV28 CASSLGTSGEQFF
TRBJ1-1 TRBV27 CASSSSWGAEAFF
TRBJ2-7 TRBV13 CASSLEGANPYEQYF
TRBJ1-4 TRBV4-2 CASSQVRDDEKLFF
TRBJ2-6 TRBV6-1 CASSEAGSGANVLTF
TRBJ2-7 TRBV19 CASSIGAANEQYF
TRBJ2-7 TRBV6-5 CASSRVGGGEQYF